This T cell receptor (delta chain) emerged from a study of gamma-delta T cells after stem cell transplantation. TCRdb fed the RT-PCR reads into CATT to redo clone calling. The sample holds around 2,500 delta-chain clones, about 32% seen once. The CDR3 is made up of 15 amino acids. The specimen was gamma-delta T cells. For the J gene the call is TRDJ1; the V gene lacks a call; TRDD3, the D gene given by the table, was not confirmed from the DNA. This receptor was obtained from a human donor. It is not recorded whose cells these are; they may come from a transplant donor. The CDR3 sequence: CAGDRLGELTDKLIF. The CDR3, as DNA: TGTGCCGGTGACAGACTGGGGGAGCTAACCGATAAACTCATCTTT.